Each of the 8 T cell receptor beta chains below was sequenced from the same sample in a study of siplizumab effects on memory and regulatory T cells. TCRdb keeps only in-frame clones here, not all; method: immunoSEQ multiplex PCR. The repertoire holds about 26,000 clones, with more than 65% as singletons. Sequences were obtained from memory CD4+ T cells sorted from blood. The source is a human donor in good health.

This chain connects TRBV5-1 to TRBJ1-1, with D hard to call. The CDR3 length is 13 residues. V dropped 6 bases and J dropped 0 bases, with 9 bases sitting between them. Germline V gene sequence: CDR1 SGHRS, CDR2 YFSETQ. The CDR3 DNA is TGCGCCAGCACCGGACGGTTGAACACTGAAGCTTTCTTT. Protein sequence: CASTGRLNTEAFF.

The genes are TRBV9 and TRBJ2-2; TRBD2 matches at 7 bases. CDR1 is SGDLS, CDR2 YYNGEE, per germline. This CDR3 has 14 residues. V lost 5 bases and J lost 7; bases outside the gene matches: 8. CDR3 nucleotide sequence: TGTGCCAGCAGTCGTGGACTAGGTATCGGGGAGCTGTTTTTT. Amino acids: CASSRGLGIGELFF.

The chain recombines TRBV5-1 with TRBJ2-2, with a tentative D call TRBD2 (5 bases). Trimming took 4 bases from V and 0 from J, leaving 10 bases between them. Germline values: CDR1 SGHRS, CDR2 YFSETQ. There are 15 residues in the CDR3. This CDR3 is CASSAGNTNTGELFF. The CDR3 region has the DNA TGCGCCAGCAGCGCCGGGAATACGAACACCGGGGAGCTGTTTTTT.

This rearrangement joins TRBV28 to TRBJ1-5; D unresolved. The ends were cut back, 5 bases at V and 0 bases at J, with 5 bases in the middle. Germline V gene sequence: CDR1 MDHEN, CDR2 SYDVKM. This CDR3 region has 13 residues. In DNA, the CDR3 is TGTGCCAGCAGTCCTTATAGCAATCAGCCCCAGCATTTT. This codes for CASSPYSNQPQHF.

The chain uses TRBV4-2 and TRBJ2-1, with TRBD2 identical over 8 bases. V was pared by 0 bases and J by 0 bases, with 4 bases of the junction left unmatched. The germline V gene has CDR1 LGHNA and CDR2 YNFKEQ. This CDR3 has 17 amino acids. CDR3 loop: CASSQDPGGSSYNEQFF. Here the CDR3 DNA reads TGTGCCAGCAGCCAAGACCCGGGAGGGAGCTCCTACAATGAGCAGTTCTTC.

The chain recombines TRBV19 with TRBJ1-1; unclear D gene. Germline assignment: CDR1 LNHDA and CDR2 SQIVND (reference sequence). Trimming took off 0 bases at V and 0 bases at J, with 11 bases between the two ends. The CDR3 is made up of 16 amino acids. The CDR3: CASSIEDVTMNTEAFF. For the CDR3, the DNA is TGTGCCAGTAGTATAGAGGATGTGACCATGAACACTGAAGCTTTCTTT.

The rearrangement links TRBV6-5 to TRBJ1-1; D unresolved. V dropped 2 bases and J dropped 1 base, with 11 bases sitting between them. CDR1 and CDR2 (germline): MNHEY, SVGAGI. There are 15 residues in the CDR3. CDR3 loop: CASSYGGRKNTEAFF. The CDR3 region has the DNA TGTGCCAGCAGTTACGGAGGGCGTAAGAACACTGAAGCTTTCTTT.

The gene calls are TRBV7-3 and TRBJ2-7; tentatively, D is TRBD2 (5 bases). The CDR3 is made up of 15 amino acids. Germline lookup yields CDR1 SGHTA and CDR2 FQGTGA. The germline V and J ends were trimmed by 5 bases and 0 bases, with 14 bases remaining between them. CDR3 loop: CASSLMVAGSYEQYF. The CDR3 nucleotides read TGTGCCAGCAGCCTCATGGTGGCGGGCTCCTACGAGCAGTACTTC.